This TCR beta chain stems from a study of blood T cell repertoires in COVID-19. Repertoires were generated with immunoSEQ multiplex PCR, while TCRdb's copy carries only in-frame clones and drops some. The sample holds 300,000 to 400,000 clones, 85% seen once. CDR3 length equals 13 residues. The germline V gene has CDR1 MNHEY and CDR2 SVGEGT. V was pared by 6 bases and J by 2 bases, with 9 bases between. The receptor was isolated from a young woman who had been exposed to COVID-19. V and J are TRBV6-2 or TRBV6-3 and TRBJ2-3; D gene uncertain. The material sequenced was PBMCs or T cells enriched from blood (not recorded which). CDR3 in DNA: TGTGCCAGCAGCTCCGCTACCACAGATACGCAGTATTTT. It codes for CASSSATTDTQYF.